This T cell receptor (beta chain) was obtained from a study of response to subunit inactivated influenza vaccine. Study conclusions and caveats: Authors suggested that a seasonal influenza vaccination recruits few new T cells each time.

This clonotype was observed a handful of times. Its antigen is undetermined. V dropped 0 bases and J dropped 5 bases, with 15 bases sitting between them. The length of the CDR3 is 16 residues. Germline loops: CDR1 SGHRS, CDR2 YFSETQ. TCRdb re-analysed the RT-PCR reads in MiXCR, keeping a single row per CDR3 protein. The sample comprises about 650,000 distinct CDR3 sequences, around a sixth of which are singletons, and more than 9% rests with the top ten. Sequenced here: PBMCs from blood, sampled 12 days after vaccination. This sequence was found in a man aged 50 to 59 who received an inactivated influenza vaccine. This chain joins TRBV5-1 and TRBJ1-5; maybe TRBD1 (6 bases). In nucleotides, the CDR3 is TGCGCCAGCAGCTTGGGTGGGCAGGGGCCCGATCAGCCCCAGCATTTT. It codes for CASSLGGQGPDQPQHF. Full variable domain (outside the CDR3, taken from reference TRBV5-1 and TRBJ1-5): KAGVTQTPRYLIKTRGQQVTLSCSPISGHRSVSWYQQTPGQGLQFLFEYFSETQRNKGNFPGRFSGRQFSNSRSEMNVSTLELGDSALYLCASSLGGQGPDQPQHFGDGTRLSIL.